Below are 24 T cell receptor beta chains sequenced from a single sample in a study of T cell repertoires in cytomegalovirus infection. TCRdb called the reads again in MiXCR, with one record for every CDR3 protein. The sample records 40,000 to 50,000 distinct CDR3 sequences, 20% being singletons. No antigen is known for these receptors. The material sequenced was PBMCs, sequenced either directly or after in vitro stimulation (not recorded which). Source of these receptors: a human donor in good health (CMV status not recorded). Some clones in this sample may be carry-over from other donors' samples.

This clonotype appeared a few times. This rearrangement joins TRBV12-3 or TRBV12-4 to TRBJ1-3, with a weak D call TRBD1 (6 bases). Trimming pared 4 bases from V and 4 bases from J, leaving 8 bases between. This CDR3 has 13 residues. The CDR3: CASSSRGGNTIYF. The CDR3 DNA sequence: TGTGCCAGCAGTTCCAGGGGAGGAAACACCATATATTTT.

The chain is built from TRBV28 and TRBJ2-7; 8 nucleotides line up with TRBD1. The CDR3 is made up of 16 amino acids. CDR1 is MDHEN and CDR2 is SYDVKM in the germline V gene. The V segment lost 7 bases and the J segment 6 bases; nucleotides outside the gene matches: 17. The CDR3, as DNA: TGTGCCAGCACCCCCCGAGGACAGGGATTAGAAGGCGAGCAGTACTTC. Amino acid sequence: CASTPRGQGLEGEQYF.

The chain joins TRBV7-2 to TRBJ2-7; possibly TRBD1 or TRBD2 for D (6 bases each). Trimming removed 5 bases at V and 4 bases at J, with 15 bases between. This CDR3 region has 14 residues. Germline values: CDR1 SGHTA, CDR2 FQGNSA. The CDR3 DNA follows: TGTGCCAGCAGCCCGGGGGCGGGCTCTTACGAGCAGTACTTC. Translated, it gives CASSPGAGSYEQYF.

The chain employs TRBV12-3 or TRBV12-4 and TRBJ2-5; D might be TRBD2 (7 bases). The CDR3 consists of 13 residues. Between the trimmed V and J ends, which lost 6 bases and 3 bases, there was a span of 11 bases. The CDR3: CASRGGGEETQYF. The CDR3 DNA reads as TGTGCCAGCAGAGGAGGGGGGGAAGAGACCCAGTACTTC.

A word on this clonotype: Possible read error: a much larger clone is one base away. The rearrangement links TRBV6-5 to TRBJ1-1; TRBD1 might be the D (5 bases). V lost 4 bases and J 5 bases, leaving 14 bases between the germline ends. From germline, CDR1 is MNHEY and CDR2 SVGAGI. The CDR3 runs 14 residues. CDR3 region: CASSLQRGETEAFF. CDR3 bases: TGTGCCAGCAGTTTACAGAGGGGTGAGACTGAAGCTTTCTTT.

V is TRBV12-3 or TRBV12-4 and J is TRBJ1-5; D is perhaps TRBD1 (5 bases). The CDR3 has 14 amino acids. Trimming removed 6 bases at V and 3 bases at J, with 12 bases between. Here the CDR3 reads CASRSTGSNQPQHF. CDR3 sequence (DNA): TGTGCCAGCAGATCAACAGGTTCCAATCAGCCCCAGCATTTT.

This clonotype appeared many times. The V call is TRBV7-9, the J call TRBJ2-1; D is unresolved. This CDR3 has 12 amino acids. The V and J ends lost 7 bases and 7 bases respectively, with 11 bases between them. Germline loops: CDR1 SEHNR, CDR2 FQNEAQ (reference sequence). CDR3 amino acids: CASTSVWNEQFF. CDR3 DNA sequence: TGTGCCAGCACCTCGGTTTGGAATGAGCAGTTCTTC.

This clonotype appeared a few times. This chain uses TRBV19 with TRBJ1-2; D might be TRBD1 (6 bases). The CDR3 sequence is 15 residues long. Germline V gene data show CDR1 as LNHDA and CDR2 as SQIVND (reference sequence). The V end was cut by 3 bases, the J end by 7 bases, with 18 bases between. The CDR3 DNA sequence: TGTGCCAGTAGTATTAACCTCGGGGGCCAGAGTGGCTACACCTTC. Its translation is CASSINLGGQSGYTF.

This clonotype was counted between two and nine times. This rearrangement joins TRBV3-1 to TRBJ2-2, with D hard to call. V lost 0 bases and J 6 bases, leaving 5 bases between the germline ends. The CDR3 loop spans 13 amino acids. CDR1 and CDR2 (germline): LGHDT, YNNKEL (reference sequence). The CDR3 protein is CASSQDSAGELFF. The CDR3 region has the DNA TGTGCCAGCAGCCAAGATTCAGCCGGGGAGCTGTTTTTT.

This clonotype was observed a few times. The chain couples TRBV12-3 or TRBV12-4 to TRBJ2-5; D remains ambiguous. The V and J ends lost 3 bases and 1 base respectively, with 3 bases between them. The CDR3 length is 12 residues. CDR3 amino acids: CASSLTQETQYF. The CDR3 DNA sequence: TGTGCCAGCAGTTTGACCCAAGAGACCCAGTACTTC.

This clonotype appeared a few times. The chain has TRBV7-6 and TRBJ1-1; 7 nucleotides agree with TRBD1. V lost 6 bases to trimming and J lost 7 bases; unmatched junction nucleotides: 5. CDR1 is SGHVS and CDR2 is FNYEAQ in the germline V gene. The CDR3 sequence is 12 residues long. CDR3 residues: CASRSTGHEAFF. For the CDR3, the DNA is TGTGCCAGCAGATCGACAGGGCATGAAGCTTTCTTT.

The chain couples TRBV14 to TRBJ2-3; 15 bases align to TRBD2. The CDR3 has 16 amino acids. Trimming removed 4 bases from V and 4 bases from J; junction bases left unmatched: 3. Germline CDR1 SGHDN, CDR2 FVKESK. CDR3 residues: CASSPGLAGGADTQYF. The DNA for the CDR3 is TGTGCCAGCAGCCCGGGACTAGCGGGGGGAGCAGATACGCAGTATTTT.

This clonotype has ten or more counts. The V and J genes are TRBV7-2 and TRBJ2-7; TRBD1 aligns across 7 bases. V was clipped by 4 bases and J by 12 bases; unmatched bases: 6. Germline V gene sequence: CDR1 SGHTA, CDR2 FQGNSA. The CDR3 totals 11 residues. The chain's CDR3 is CASSSGGFPYF. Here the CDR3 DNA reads TGTGCCAGCAGCTCAGGGGGTTTTCCGTACTTC. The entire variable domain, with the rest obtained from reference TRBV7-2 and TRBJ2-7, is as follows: GAGVSQSPSNKVTEKGKDVELRCDPISGHTALYWYRQSLGQGLEFLIYFQGNSAPDKSGLPSDRFSAERTGGSVSTLTIQRTQQEDSAVYLCASSSGGFPYFGPGTRLTVT.

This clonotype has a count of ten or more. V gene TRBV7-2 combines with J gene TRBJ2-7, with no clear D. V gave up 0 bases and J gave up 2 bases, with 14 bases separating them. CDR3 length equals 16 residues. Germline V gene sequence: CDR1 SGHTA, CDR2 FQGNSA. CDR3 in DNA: TGTGCCAGCAGCTTAGCGGATTCTTTCCCCCCCTACGAGCAGTACTTC. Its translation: CASSLADSFPPYEQYF.

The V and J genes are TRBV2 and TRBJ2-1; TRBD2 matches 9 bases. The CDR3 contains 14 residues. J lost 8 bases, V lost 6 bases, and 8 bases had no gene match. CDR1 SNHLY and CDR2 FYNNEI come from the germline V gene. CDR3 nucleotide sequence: TGTGCCAGCAGGTGGTTAGCGGGAGAAGATGAGCAGTTCTTC. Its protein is CASRWLAGEDEQFF.

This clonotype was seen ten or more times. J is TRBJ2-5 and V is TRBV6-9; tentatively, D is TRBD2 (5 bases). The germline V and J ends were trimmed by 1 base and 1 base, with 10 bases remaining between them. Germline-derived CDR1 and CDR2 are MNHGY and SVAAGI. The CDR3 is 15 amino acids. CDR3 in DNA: TGTGCCAGCAGTTATTGCCCTAGCATCCAAGAGACCCAGTACTTC. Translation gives CASSYCPSIQETQYF.

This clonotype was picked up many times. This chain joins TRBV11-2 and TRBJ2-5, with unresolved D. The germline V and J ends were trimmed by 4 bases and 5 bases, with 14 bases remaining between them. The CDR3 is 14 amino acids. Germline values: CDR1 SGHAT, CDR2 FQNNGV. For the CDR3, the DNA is TGTGCCAGCAGCTCAAACTCGCGTGGGGAGACCCAGTACTTC. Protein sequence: CASSSNSRGETQYF.

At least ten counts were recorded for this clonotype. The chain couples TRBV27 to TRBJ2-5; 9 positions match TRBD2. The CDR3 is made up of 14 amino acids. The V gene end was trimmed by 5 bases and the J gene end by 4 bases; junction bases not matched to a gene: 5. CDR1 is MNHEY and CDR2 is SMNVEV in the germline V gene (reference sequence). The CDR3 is CASSLAGFRETQYF. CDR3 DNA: TGTGCCAGCAGTCTAGCGGGGTTTAGAGAGACCCAGTACTTC.

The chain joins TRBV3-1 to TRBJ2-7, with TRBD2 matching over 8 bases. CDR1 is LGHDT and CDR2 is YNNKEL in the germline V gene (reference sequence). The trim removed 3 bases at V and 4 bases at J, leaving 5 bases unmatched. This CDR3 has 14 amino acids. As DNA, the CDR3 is TGTGCCAGCAGCCACCAAGGGACTAGATACGAGCAGTACTTC. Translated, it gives CASSHQGTRYEQYF.

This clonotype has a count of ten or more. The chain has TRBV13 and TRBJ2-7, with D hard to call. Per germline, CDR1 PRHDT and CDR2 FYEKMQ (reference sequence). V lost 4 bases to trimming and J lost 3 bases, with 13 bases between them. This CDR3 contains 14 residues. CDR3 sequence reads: CASSSRYSYYEQYF. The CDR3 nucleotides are TGTGCCAGCAGCTCCCGATATAGCTACTACGAGCAGTACTTC.

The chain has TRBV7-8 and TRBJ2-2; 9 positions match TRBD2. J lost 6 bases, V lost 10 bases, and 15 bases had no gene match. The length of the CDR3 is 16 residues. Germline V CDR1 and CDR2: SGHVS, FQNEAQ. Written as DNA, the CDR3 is TGTGCCATTCAAGAACCCGGACTAGCGTCAGCCGGGGAGCTGTTTTTT. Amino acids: CAIQEPGLASAGELFF. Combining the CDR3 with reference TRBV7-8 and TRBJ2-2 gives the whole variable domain GAGVSQSPRYKVAKRGQDVALRCDPISGHVSLFWYQQALGQGPEFLTYFQNEAQLDKSGLPSDRFFAERPEGSVSTLKIQRTQQEDSAVYLCAIQEPGLASAGELFFGEGSRLTVL.

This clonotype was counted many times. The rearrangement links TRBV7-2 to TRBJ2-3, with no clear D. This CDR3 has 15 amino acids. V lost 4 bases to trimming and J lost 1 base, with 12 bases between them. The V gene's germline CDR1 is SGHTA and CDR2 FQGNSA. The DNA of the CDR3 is TGTGCCAGCAGCTCCGGGCCCGGTGGCACAGATACGCAGTATTTT. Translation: CASSSGPGGTDTQYF.

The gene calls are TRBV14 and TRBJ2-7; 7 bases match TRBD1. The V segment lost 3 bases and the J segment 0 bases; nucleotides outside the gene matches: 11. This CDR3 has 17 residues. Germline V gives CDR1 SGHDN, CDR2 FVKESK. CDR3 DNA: TGTGCCAGCAGCCAGGCGTGGGACAGCCTCAGCTCCTACGAGCAGTACTTC. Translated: CASSQAWDSLSSYEQYF.

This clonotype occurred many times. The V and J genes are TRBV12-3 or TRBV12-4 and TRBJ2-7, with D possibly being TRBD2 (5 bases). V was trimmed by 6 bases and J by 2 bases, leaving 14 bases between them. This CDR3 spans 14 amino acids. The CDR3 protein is CASSFLELAYEQYF. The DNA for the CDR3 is TGTGCCAGCAGCTTCCTGGAACTAGCCTACGAGCAGTACTTC.